The rows below give T cell receptor beta chains drawn from one sample of a study of T cells in localized non-small cell lung cancer. The protocol was immunoSEQ multiplex PCR, while the TCRdb copy is restricted to in-frame clones and leaves out a portion. The sample shows 64,000 or so clones, under 90% of them seen only once. The sample consisted of peripheral blood, taken before any cancer treatment. The source of these receptors is a woman aged 35 to 69 with stage I lung adenocarcinoma. CDR3s include the opening cysteine and the closing phenylalanine or tryptophan. The D gene is left open where the match is weak. Clone size is given for some rows only: seen once, a few or many times, or a class if the clone is expanded.

size	V	J	D	DNA	CDR3
NA	TRBV7-2	TRBJ2-1	TRBD2	TGTGCCAGCACCGTTGAGCGGGAGGGCCATCGATTCTTC	CASTVEREGHRFF
once	TRBV10-3	TRBJ1-5	NA	TGTGCCATCTCGGGCGCTAGTTTTAATCAGCCCCAGCATTTT	CAISGASFNQPQHF
NA	TRBV5-6	TRBJ1-1	NA	TGTGCCAGCAGCTGGGCTACGGGGGGCACTGAAGCTTTCTTT	CASSWATGGTEAFF
NA	TRBV27	TRBJ2-3	NA	TGTGCCAGCAGCCCGTACTGGGCTAGCGCCTTGAGGTGGACGCAGTATTTT	CASSPYWASALRWTQYF
NA	TRBV18	TRBJ2-7	NA	TGTGCCAGCTCCCGCGGGACAGCCTACGAGCAGTACTTC	CASSRGTAYEQYF
NA	TRBV29-1	TRBJ1-2	NA	TGCAGCGTTGACCTTCCGCGGGGCTACACCTTC	CSVDLPRGYTF
NA	TRBV6-5	TRBJ2-1	NA	TGTGCCAGCAGTTACTCTCCGGCTCCCTACAATGAGCAGTTCTTC	CASSYSPAPYNEQFF
NA	TRBV6-4	TRBJ1-2	NA	TGTGCCAGCAGTGTGGTGGCAGCCGGCTACACCTTC	CASSVVAAGYTF
NA	TRBV7-3	TRBJ2-1	NA	TGTGCCAGCAGCTTCCGGGGGAGCTCTGATAGCTCCTACAATGAGCAGTTCTTC	CASSFRGSSDSSYNEQFF
NA	TRBV6-1	TRBJ2-1	TRBD1	TGTGCCAGCAGTGAACAGGGGACAGGCAACTCCAATGAGCAGTTCTTC	CASSEQGTGNSNEQFF
NA	TRBV6-6	TRBJ1-1	TRBD1	TGTGCCAGCTTTCCCCAGGGGGCAAACACTGAAGCTTTCTTT	CASFPQGANTEAFF
NA	TRBV7-2	TRBJ2-1	NA	TGTGCCAGCAGCCCAATCCAAGAAGTTTATGAGCAGTTCTTC	CASSPIQEVYEQFF
NA	TRBV7-2	TRBJ1-3	NA	TGTGCCAGCAGCTTAGAGGCGGATTCTGGAAACACCATATATTTT	CASSLEADSGNTIYF
NA	TRBV29-1	TRBJ2-2	NA	TGCAGCGTTGAAGATCTATACGGGAACACCGGGGAGCTGTTTTTT	CSVEDLYGNTGELFF
NA	TRBV30	TRBJ2-1	TRBD2	TGTGCCTCGGGGGGCGGGAGGGAGTACAATGAGCAGTTCTTC	CASGGGREYNEQFF
NA	TRBV6-5	TRBJ1-2	NA	TGTGCCAGCAGTTACTCGCCAGCGGATGGCTACACCTTC	CASSYSPADGYTF
NA	TRBV28	TRBJ2-1	NA	TGTGCCAGCAGTTCCCCTTCGGGTGAGGCTTACAATGAGCAGTTCTTC	CASSSPSGEAYNEQFF
NA	TRBV10-1	TRBJ2-7	TRBD1	TGCGCCAGCAGCCTGGACAGGGACGTCTACGAGCAGTACTTC	CASSLDRDVYEQYF
NA	TRBV7-2	TRBJ2-7	NA	TGTGCCAGCAGGCCGAGGAGTGGATACGAGCAGTACTTC	CASRPRSGYEQYF
NA	TRBV5-1	TRBJ1-2	TRBD1	TGCGCCAGCAGCGCCGGGACAGGGGCTGGCTACACCTTC	CASSAGTGAGYTF
NA	TRBV7-2	TRBJ2-1	NA	TGTGCCAGCAGCTTAGAGGGGGTGGGCGATGAGCAGTTCTTC	CASSLEGVGDEQFF
NA	TRBV27	TRBJ1-2	TRBD1	TGTGCCACTGCGGCCTCCTACAGGGGGTCTGGCTACACCTTC	CATAASYRGSGYTF
few	TRBV7-9	TRBJ1-1	NA	TGTGCCAGCAGCCCCACCGGGACATTCACTGAAGCTTTCTTT	CASSPTGTFTEAFF
once	TRBV7-2	TRBJ2-1	TRBD2	TGTGCCAGCAGCTCCAGCGGGGGTCGGAACAATGAGCAGTTCTTC	CASSSSGGRNNEQFF
NA	TRBV7-2	TRBJ1-2	NA	TGTGCCAGCAGCTTATCCGACTATGGCTACACCTTC	CASSLSDYGYTF
NA	TRBV30	TRBJ2-7	NA	TGTGCCTGGAGAACCGCCTACGAGCAGTACTTC	CAWRTAYEQYF